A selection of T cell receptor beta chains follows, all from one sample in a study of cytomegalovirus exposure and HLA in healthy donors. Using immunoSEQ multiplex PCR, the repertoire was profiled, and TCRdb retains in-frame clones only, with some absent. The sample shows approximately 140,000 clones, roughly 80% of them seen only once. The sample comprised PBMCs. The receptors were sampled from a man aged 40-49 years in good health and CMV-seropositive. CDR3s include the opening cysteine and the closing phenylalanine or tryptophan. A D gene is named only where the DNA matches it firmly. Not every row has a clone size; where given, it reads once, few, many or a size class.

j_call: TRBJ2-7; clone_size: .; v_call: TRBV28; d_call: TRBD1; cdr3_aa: CASSPYTGQGSYEQYF; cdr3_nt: TGTGCCAGCAGCCCCTATACGGGACAGGGGTCCTACGAGCAGTACTTC
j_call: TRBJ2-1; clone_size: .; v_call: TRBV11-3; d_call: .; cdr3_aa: CASSLEQFF; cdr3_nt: TGTGCCAGCAGCCTAGAGCAGTTCTTC
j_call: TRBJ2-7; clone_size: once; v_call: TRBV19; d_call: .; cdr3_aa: CASGEYEQYF; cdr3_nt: TGTGCCAGTGGAGAGTACGAGCAGTACTTC
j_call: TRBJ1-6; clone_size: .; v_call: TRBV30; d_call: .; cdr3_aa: CAWSGLGAASPLHF; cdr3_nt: TGTGCCTGGAGTGGGTTGGGGGCGGCTTCACCCCTCCACTTT
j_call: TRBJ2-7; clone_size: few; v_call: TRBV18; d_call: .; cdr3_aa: CASSPQLDAWKEQYF; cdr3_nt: TGTGCCAGCTCACCCCAACTAGACGCGTGGAAGGAGCAGTACTTC
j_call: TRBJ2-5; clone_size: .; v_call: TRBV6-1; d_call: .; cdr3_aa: CASSEAGVRAYETQYF; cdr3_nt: TGTGCCAGCAGTGAAGCTGGCGTCAGGGCTTATGAGACCCAGTACTTC
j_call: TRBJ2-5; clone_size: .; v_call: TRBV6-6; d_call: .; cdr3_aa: CASSVGGTQYF; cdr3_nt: TGTGCCAGCAGCGTCGGGGGGACCCAGTACTTC
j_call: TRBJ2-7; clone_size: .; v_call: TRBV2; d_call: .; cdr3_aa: CASSEERGLGEQYF; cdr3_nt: TGTGCCAGCAGTGAGGAAAGGGGTCTGGGAGAGCAGTACTTC
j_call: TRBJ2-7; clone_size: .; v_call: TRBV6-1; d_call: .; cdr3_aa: CASSEVGFGAGEQYF; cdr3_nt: TGTGCCAGCAGTGAAGTAGGGTTTGGAGCGGGCGAGCAGTACTTC
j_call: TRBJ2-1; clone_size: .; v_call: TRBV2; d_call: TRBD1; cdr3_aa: CASSRRGQSLGYNEQFF; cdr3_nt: TGTGCCAGCAGCCGAAGGGGACAGTCTCTGGGGTACAATGAGCAGTTCTTC
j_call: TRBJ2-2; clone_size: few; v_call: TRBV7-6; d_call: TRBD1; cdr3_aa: CASSSQQGGNTGELFF; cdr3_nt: TGTGCCAGCAGCTCCCAACAGGGGGGGAACACCGGGGAGCTGTTTTTT
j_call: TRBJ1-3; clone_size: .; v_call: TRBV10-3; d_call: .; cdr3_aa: CATQGSGNTIYF; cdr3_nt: TGTGCCACCCAGGGCTCTGGAAACACCATATATTTT
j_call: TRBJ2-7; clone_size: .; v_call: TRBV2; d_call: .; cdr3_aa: CASRWETDEQYF; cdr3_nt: TGTGCCAGCAGGTGGGAGACGGACGAGCAGTACTTC
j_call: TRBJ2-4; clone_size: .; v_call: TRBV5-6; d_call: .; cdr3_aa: CASSLGDRSQYF; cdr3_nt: TGTGCCAGCAGCTTGGGTGACAGGTCCCAGTACTTC
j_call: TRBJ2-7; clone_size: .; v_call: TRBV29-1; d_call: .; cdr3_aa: CSAVGVSYEQYF; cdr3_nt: TGCAGCGCCGTCGGGGTAAGCTACGAGCAGTACTTC
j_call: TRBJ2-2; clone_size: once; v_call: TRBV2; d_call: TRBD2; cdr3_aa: CASRTGTSRSVELFF; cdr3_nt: TGTGCCAGCAGAACCGGGACTAGTAGGAGCGTGGAGCTGTTTTTT
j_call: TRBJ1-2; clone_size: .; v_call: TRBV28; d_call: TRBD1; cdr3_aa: CASSPVWGTGTDYGYTF; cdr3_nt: TGTGCCAGCAGTCCAGTATGGGGGACAGGCACCGATTATGGCTACACCTTC
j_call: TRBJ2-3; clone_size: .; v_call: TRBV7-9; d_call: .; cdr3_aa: CASSLRREHSTDTQYF; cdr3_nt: TGTGCCAGCAGCTTACGCAGGGAACATAGCACAGATACGCAGTATTTT
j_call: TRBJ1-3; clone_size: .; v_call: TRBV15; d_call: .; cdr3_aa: CATSSPRGSGNTIYF; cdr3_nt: TGTGCCACCAGCTCCCCTAGGGGCTCTGGAAACACCATATATTTT
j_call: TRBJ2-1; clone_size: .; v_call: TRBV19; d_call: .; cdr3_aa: CASSIQGIGEQFF; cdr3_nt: TGTGCCAGTAGTATTCAGGGTATAGGTGAGCAGTTCTTC
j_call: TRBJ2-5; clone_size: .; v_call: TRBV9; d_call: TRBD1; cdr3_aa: CASSATGFGETQYF; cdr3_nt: TGTGCCAGCAGCGCGACAGGGTTCGGAGAGACCCAGTACTTC
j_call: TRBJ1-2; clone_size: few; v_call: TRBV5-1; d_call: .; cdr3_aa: CASSSEGDGYTF; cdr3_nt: TGCGCCAGCAGTAGTGAGGGGGATGGCTACACCTTC
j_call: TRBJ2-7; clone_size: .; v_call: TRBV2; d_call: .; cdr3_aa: CASGRDGSSYEQYF; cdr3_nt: TGTGCCAGCGGCAGGGACGGGAGCTCCTACGAGCAGTACTTC
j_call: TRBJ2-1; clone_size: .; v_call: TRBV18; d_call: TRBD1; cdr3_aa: CASSLGTANEQFF; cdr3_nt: TGTGCCAGCTCCCTTGGGACAGCCAATGAGCAGTTCTTC
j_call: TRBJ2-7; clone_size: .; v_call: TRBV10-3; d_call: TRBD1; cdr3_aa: CAIKGAREQYF; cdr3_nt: TGTGCCATCAAGGGGGCCCGCGAGCAGTACTTC
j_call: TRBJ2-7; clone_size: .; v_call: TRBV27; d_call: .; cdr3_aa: CASSFAGAFYEQYF; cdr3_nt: TGTGCCAGCAGTTTCGCGGGTGCGTTCTACGAGCAGTACTTC
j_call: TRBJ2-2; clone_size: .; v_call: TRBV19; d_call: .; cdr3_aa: CASSIAAVLSGELFF; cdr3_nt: TGTGCCAGTAGTATAGCCGCAGTCTTAAGCGGGGAGCTGTTTTTT
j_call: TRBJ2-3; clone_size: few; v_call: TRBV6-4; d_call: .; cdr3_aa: CASSASGGTDTQYF; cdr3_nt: TGTGCCAGCAGTGCTTCCGGTGGTACAGATACGCAGTATTTT
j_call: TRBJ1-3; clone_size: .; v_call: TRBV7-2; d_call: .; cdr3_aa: CASSSTRRNTIYF; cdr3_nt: TGTGCCAGCAGCTCTACCCGAAGAAACACCATATATTTT
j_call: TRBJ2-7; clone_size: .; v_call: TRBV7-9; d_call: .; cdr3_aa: CASSLAGAHEQYF; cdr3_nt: TGTGCCAGCAGCTTAGCGGGCGCGCACGAGCAGTACTTC
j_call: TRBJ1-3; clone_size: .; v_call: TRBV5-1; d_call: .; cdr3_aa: CASSPGEGGIYF; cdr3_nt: TGCGCCAGCAGCCCAGGGGAAGGTGGCATATATTTT
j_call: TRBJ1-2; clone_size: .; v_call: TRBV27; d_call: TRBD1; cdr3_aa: CASRTGHLYGYTF; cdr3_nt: TGTGCCAGCCGGACAGGACACCTCTATGGCTACACCTTC
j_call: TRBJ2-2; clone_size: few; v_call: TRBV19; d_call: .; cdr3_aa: CASSIRGSTGELFF; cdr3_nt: TGTGCCAGTAGTATACGAGGGAGCACCGGGGAGCTGTTTTTT
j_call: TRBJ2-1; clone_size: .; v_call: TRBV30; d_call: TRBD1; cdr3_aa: CAWSPGQGFRVRAEQFF; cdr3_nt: TGTGCCTGGAGTCCGGGACAGGGATTTCGTGTTAGGGCTGAGCAGTTCTTC
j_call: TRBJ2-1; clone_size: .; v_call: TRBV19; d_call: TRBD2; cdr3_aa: CASSPTGGVSYNEQFF; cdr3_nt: TGTGCCAGTAGTCCTACGGGAGGGGTATCCTACAATGAGCAGTTCTTC
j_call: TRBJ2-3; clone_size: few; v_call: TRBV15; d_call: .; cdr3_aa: CATSRDPSGERQYF; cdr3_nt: TGTGCCACCAGCAGGGACCCGTCCGGGGAGAGGCAGTATTTT
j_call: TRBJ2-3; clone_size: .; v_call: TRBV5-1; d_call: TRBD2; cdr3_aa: CASSSISGTSTDTQYF; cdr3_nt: TGCGCCAGCAGCTCAATTAGCGGGACTAGCACAGATACGCAGTATTTT
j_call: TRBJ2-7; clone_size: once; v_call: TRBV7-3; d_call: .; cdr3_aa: CASSPSCYEQYF; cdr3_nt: TGTGCCAGCAGCCCCTCTTGTTACGAGCAGTACTTC
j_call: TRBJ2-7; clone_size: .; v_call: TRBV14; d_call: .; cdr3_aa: CASSPGWNEQYF; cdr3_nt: TGTGCCAGCAGCCCCGGGTGGAACGAGCAGTACTTC
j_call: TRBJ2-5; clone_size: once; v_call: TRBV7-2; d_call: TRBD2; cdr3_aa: CASSPSSGRFETQYF; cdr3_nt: TGTGCCAGCAGCCCCAGCAGCGGGAGGTTTGAGACCCAGTACTTC
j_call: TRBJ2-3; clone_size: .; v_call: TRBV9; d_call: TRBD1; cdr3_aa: CASSVVRAGGVDTQYF; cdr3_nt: TGTGCCAGCAGCGTAGTCCGGGCAGGGGGCGTAGATACGCAGTATTTT
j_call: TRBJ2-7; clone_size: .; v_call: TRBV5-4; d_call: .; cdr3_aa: CASSLATGAGHEQYF; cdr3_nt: TGTGCCAGCAGCTTGGCCACGGGAGCGGGTCACGAGCAGTACTTC
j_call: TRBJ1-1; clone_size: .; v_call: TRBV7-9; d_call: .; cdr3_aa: CASSGDKAAPFDTEAFF; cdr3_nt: TGTGCCAGCAGCGGCGACAAGGCCGCCCCTTTCGACACTGAAGCTTTCTTT
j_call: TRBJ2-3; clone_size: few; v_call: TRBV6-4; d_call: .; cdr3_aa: CASSPEGGDGADTQYF; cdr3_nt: TGTGCCAGCAGTCCTGAGGGGGGGGACGGGGCAGATACGCAGTATTTT
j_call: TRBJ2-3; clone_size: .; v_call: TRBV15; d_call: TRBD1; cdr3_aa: CATSRGQGSTDTQYF; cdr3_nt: TGTGCCACCAGCAGGGGACAGGGGAGCACAGATACGCAGTATTTT
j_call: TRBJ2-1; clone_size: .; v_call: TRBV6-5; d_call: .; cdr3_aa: CASSPGSGAREQFF; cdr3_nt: TGTGCCAGCAGTCCTGGATCGGGAGCACGTGAGCAGTTCTTC
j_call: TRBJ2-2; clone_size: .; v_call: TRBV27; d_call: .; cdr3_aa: CASSKERANTGELFF; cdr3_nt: TGTGCCAGCAGTAAAGAGAGGGCCAACACCGGGGAGCTGTTTTTT
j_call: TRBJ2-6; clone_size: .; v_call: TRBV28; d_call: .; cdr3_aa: CASSPGLGRVGSGANVLTF; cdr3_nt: TGTGCCAGCAGCCCAGGGTTGGGCAGGGTGGGTTCTGGGGCCAACGTCCTGACTTTC
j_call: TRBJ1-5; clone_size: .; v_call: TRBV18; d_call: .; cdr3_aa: CASQRVRDQPQHF; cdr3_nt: TGTGCCAGCCAGAGGGTTCGGGATCAGCCCCAGCATTTT